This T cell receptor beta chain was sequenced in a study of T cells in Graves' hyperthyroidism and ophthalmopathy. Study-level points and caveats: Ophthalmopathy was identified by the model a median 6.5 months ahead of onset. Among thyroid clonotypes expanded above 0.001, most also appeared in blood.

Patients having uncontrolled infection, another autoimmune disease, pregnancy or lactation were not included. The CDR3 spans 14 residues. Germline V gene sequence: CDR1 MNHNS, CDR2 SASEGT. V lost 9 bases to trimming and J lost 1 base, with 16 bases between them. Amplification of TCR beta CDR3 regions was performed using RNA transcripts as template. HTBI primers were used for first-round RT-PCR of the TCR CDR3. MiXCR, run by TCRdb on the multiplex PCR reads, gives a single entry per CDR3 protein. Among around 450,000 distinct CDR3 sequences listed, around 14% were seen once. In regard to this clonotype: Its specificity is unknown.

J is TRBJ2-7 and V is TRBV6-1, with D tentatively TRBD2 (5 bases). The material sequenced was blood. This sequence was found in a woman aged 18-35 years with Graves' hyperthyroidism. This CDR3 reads CASRKFQRSYEQYF. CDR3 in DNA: TGTGCCAGTAGGAAATTTCAGCGGTCCTACGAGCAGTACTTC.